Shown below are 17 T cell receptor beta chains from a single sample sequenced in a study of T cells in Graves' hyperthyroidism and ophthalmopathy (dated by TCRdb to the late 2010s). The method behind the library was multiplex PCR. The sequencer was an Illumina HiSeq 2000. Amplification of TCR beta CDR3 regions was carried out from RNA transcripts. A first-round RT-PCR of the TCR CDR3 used the HTBI primer set with the Qiagen OneStep RT-PCR kit. The raw public data were reprocessed by TCRdb itself: fastp quality trimming at Q25, MiXCR clonotype calling, in-frame beta chains only. Merged by CDR3 protein, the rows form single entries marked with the most common genes and DNA. For this sample there are more than 650,000 distinct CDR3 sequences; about 15% appear just once. Jointly, the top ten make up roughly 10% of the sample. Specimen: blood. Receptors were obtained from a woman aged 18 to 35 with Graves' hyperthyroidism.

This clonotype showed up just a few times. The chain couples TRBV11-3 to TRBJ1-4, with 9 bases aligning to TRBD1. The junction had 6 bases not matched to a gene; V was cut back by 5 bases and J by 8 bases. In germline, CDR1 is SGHNT, CDR2 YENEEA. The CDR3 spans 14 residues. CDR3 sequence (DNA): TGTGCCAGCAGCCCCGGGACAGGGCAAGAAAAACTGTTTTTT. As protein: CASSPGTGQEKLFF.

CDR3 coding DNA: TGTGCCAGCAGCCAACCCACGCTGACAGGGATTAACTCACCCCTCCACTTT. Amino acids: CASSQPTLTGINSPLHF. V gene TRBV3-1 combines with J gene TRBJ1-6; 7 bases map to TRBD1. Germline lookup yields CDR1 LGHDT and CDR2 YNNKEL (reference sequence). This CDR3 contains 17 residues. Trimming at V came to 2 bases and at J to 10 bases, leaving 14 bases not matched to a gene.

This clonotype was counted a few times. The chain employs TRBV15 and TRBJ2-7; weak D call: TRBD2 (6 bases). Per germline, CDR1 LNHNV and CDR2 YYDKDF (reference sequence). This CDR3 contains 17 residues. The germline V and J ends were trimmed by 7 bases and 4 bases, with 26 bases remaining between them. The CDR3: CATNPVSTWEDLYEQYF. As DNA, the CDR3 is TGTGCCACCAACCCAGTTTCAACGTGGGAGGACCTTTACGAGCAGTACTTC.

The rearrangement links TRBV6-5 to TRBJ2-7; D is undetermined. This CDR3 contains 15 residues. In germline, CDR1 is MNHEY, CDR2 SVGAGI. V was clipped by 0 bases and J by 1 base, with 10 bases between them. The CDR3 region is CASSYSPTVSYEQYF. The CDR3 coding sequence is TGTGCCAGCAGTTACTCGCCGACGGTTTCCTACGAGCAGTACTTC.

This clonotype was observed at least ten times. CDR3 sequence: CASSWTSAGDTQYF. CDR3 sequence (DNA): TGCGCCAGCAGCTGGACTAGCGCGGGAGATACGCAGTATTTT. The gene calls are TRBV5-1 and TRBJ2-3; TRBD2 aligns across 9 bases. Germline V gene data show CDR1 as SGHRS and CDR2 as YFSETQ. With V trimmed by 3 bases and J by 5 bases, 4 bases remained unmatched. CDR3 length equals 14 residues.

The chain links TRBV3-1 to TRBJ2-1; 9 bases align to TRBD2. J gave up 8 bases and V 2 bases, and 4 bases lay outside the gene matches. The germline gives CDR1 LGHDT, CDR2 YNNKEL (reference sequence). This CDR3 comprises 14 residues. Written as DNA, the CDR3 is TGTGCCAGCAGCCAAAAGGCGGGGGGGGATGAGCAGTTCTTC. It is translated as CASSQKAGGDEQFF.

This clonotype was seen ten or more times. The chain carries TRBV12-3 or TRBV12-4 and TRBJ1-2, with D perhaps TRBD1 (6 bases). Trimming removed 6 bases from V and 0 bases from J, with 14 bases in between. The CDR3 is made up of 15 amino acids. The DNA for the CDR3 is TGTGCCAGCAGCATCACAGGGTATCCTAACTATGGCTACACCTTC. Translating gives CASSITGYPNYGYTF.

In its sample, this clonotype was seen many times. The chain has TRBV28 and TRBJ1-2; weak D call: TRBD1 (6 bases). V was shortened by 3 bases and J by 6 bases, with 11 bases between the two germline ends. From germline, CDR1 is MDHEN and CDR2 SYDVKM. The CDR3 extends over 13 amino acids. CDR3 sequence (DNA): TGTGCCAGCAGTTTTGGGGGCAGGGATGGCTACACCTTC. This translates into CASSFGGRDGYTF.

In this sample, this clonotype turned up many times. The V and J genes are TRBV10-2 and TRBJ2-7; the match to TRBD1 covers 8 bases. The germline CDR1 and CDR2 sequences are WSHSY and SAAADI. Unmatched junction bases numbered 4, after V lost 7 bases and J lost 2 bases. The CDR3 is 13 amino acids. CDR3 residues: CASTRQGTYEQYF. CDR3 DNA: TGCGCCAGCACCAGACAGGGGACCTACGAGCAGTACTTC.

The CDR3 DNA sequence: TGCAGTGCTGGGGGACTAGCGGGAGCTTTAGATGAGCAGTTCTTC. This encodes CSAGGLAGALDEQFF. The V gene is TRBV20-1, the J gene TRBJ2-1; TRBD2 aligns across 14 bases. The V and J ends lost 5 bases and 8 bases, in that order; junction bases with no gene match: 8. There are 15 residues in the CDR3. Germline V gene sequence: CDR1 DFQATT, CDR2 SNEGSKA (reference sequence).

In its sample, this clonotype was seen many times. V and J are TRBV27 and TRBJ2-5, with 8 positions matching TRBD2. CDR3 length: 17 amino acids. With V trimmed by 3 bases and J by 2 bases, 11 bases remained unmatched. The V gene's germline CDR1 is MNHEY and CDR2 SMNVEV (reference sequence). The CDR3 loop is CASSLRFVAGFQETQYF. The CDR3 DNA sequence: TGTGCCAGCAGTTTGAGATTTGTAGCGGGATTTCAAGAGACCCAGTACTTC.

This clonotype was counted at least ten times. One end of the junction is discordant with germline, which a read error may explain. This sequence joins TRBV11-2 and TRBJ2-7; 10 bases are a match to TRBD1. Germline CDR1 is SGHAT and CDR2 is FQNNGV. There are 14 residues in the CDR3. The CDR3 nucleotides are TGTGCCAGCAGCGTAGACAGGGGGCACTACGAGCAGTACTTC. Protein product: CASSVDRGHYEQYF.

The chain couples TRBV4-3 to TRBJ2-7; the match to TRBD2 covers 8 bases. The CDR3 contains 19 residues. The germline V gene has CDR1 LGHNA and CDR2 YSLEER. V dropped 0 bases and J dropped 1; count of bases not matched to a gene: 14. Written as DNA, the CDR3 is TGCGCCAGCAGCCAAGAATTACTAGCGGCCGCGGGGCTATCCTACGAGCAGTACTTC. This codes for CASSQELLAAAGLSYEQYF.

As to this clonotype: A read error may be the cause here, since a much bigger clone is one base away. The V and J genes are TRBV7-2 and TRBJ1-1, with D unclear. There are 14 residues in the CDR3. CDR1 SGHTA and CDR2 FQGNSA come from the germline V gene. CDR3 in DNA: TGTGCCAGCAGGACTGGGATTGGGAACACTGAAGCTTCCTTT. Translated: CASRTGIGNTEASF.

Only a few counts were recorded for this clonotype. The V and J genes are TRBV4-1 and TRBJ2-5, with 7 nucleotides matching TRBD2. The CDR3 spans 16 residues. Germline CDR1 and CDR2: MGHRA and YSYEKL. Trimming cost V 6 bases and J 2 bases; bases outside gene matches: 12. CDR3 in amino acids: CASSRRGSGQQETQYF. The CDR3 DNA follows: TGCGCCAGCAGTCGAAGGGGTAGCGGGCAACAAGAGACCCAGTACTTC.

Remarks on this clonotype: This may be a read error, as it is one base from a much larger clone. J is TRBJ2-1 and V is TRBV6-1; 8 nucleotides match TRBD2. This CDR3 spans 14 amino acids. Germline V CDR1 and CDR2: MNHNS, SASEGT. The DNA of the CDR3 is TGTGCCGGCAGTCCGGGGGGGGACTACAATGAGCAGTTCTTC. It specifies CAGSPGGDYNEQFF.

This clonotype showed up many times. The rearrangement uses TRBV20-1 and TRBJ2-5, with TRBD2 matching 11 bases. There are 16 residues in the CDR3. The germline V gene has CDR1 DFQATT and CDR2 SNEGSKA (reference sequence). Unmatched junction bases numbered 6, after V lost 1 base and J lost 2 bases. The CDR3 loop reads CSARAPGLADQETQYF. CDR3 DNA sequence: TGCAGTGCTAGAGCCCCGGGACTAGCGGATCAAGAGACCCAGTACTTC.